This TCR beta chain came from a study of blood T cell repertoires in COVID-19. Study information: T cells, B-cell-depleted T cells, or PBMCs provided the cDNA or gDNA that served as material.

There are a few counts of this clone. Original analysis: Cell counts per sample came from amplifying reference gene primers. This table comes from immunoSEQ multiplex PCR, and its TCRdb copy is limited to in-frame clones, with some not included. Clone size and the V and J calls come from that table; the DNA yielded D and trimming. The repertoire holds under 200,000 clones, roughly 78% seen once, with 6% to 7.5% in the top ten. Trimming shortened V by 2 bases and J by 6 bases, and 7 bases separated the two germline ends. Germline lookup yields CDR1 SGHTA and CDR2 FQGNSA. The CDR3 contains 13 residues. Sequenced sample: peripheral blood. The sequence was obtained from a man in his sixties or seventies with active or convalescent COVID-19. The chain combines TRBV7-2 with TRBJ1-4; D remains unclear. The DNA for the CDR3 is TGTGCCAGCAGCTTAAAGACTCATGAAAAACTGTTTTTT. It specifies CASSLKTHEKLFF.